This T cell receptor beta chain was captured by sequencing in a study of T cell changes during pregnancy in multiple sclerosis. This clone was counted a single time. CDR3 length equals 15 residues. Looked up from germline, CDR1 is SGHTA and CDR2 is FQGNSA. Trimming cost V 3 bases and J 4 bases, with 16 bases left between them. TCRdb's table, derived via immunoSEQ multiplex PCR, lists solely in-frame clones and lacks some. Of around 80,000 clones listed, nearly 95% were seen once; the top ten hold roughly 0.9%. The clonotype was recovered from a female donor in good health, enrolled as a control in a pregnancy study. The chain combines TRBV7-2 with TRBJ2-7, with a tentative D call TRBD1 (5 bases). The sample in question was peripheral blood, obtained in the second trimester of pregnancy. Here the CDR3 DNA reads TGTGCCAGCAGCTTGGTAGGTCAGGGATCATACGAGCAGTACTTC. Residues: CASSLVGQGSYEQYF.